These 25 T cell receptor beta chains were sequenced from one sample in a study of blood T cell repertoires in COVID-19. This table comes from immunoSEQ multiplex PCR, and its TCRdb copy is limited to in-frame clones, with some not included. The data show roughly 120,000 clones, around 85% seen once. Sequenced sample: peripheral blood. The receptors originated from an elderly woman with COVID-19, enrolled during active disease.

In this sample, this clone turned up a few times. The chain uses TRBV6-5 and TRBJ2-7; D remains ambiguous. The CDR3 loop spans 13 amino acids. V was trimmed by 4 bases and J by 6 bases, leaving 13 bases between them. Germline V lookup: CDR1 MNHEY, CDR2 SVGAGI. As DNA, the CDR3 is TGTGCCAGCAGTTCAGTTAATGTACGCGAGCAGTACTTC. The encoded protein is CASSSVNVREQYF.

The CDR3 sequence: CASSPAAGNDEQYF. The CDR3 DNA reads as TGTGCCAGCTCACCCGCGGCGGGAAATGACGAGCAGTACTTC. The chain employs TRBV18 and TRBJ2-7, with a weak D call TRBD2 (6 bases). The CDR3 is 14 residues long. With 3 bases removed from V and 5 bases from J, the gap between germline ends came to 14 bases. Germline CDR1 KGHSH, CDR2 LQKENI. The full variable domain, in which reference TRBV18 and TRBJ2-7 provide the parts outside the CDR3, is NAGVMQNPRHLVRRRGQEARLRCSPMKGHSHVYWYRQLPEEGLKFMVYLQKENIIDESGMPKERFSAEFPKEGPSILRIQQVVRGDSAAYFCASSPAAGNDEQYFGPGTRLTVT.

The CDR3 loop is CASSRGEGGKNIQYF. The CDR3 bases are TGTGCCAGCAGTCGTGGGGAGGGCGGCAAAAACATTCAGTACTTC. V usage is TRBV28 and J usage is TRBJ2-4, with 7 bases fitting TRBD2. Germline assignment: CDR1 MDHEN and CDR2 SYDVKM. The trim removed 5 bases at V and 3 bases at J, leaving 7 bases unmatched. The CDR3 consists of 15 residues.

The chain employs TRBV7-8 and TRBJ2-5, with 9 bases identical to TRBD2. The V segment lost 1 base and the J segment 4 bases; nucleotides outside the gene matches: 4. The CDR3 has 15 residues. Germline CDR1 and CDR2: SGHVS and FQNEAQ. CDR3 sequence: CASSLGGTSLETQYF. The CDR3 region has the DNA TGTGCCAGCAGCTTAGGAGGGACTAGCTTAGAGACCCAGTACTTC.

The chain links TRBV28 to TRBJ2-7; no clear D gene. V gave up 5 bases and J gave up 2 bases, with 13 bases separating them. Germline loops: CDR1 MDHEN, CDR2 SYDVKM. The CDR3 runs to 14 residues. CDR3 DNA sequence: TGTGCCAGCAGTCCCCTAATCCGGGCCTACGAGCAGTACTTC. Translating gives CASSPLIRAYEQYF.

This clone occurred once. This CDR3 is CASSILGQVNQPQHF. In DNA form, the CDR3 reads TGTGCCAGTAGTATTTTAGGACAAGTAAATCAGCCCCAGCATTTT. V and J are TRBV19 and TRBJ1-5, with a weak D call TRBD1 (5 bases). In germline, CDR1 is LNHDA, CDR2 SQIVND (reference sequence). This CDR3 is 15 amino acids long. Trimming took off 3 bases at V and 4 bases at J, with 13 bases between the two ends.

This clone occurred once. The rearrangement uses TRBV3-1 (or the pseudogene TRBV3-2) and TRBJ2-2; TRBD1 aligns across 11 bases. Trimming cost V 3 bases and J 4 bases; bases outside gene matches: 10. The germline CDR1 and CDR2 sequences are LGHDT and YNNKEL (reference sequence). This CDR3 comprises 18 residues. The CDR3 coding sequence is TGTGCCAGCAGCCATACCCCCGGGACAGGGGGACCCACCGGGGAGCTGTTTTTT. Its protein product is CASSHTPGTGGPTGELFF.

The chain couples TRBV7-2 to TRBJ1-2; TRBD1 might be the D (5 bases). The length of the CDR3 is 15 residues. Trimming shortened V by 1 base and J by 4 bases, and 13 bases separated the two germline ends. The germline CDR1 and CDR2 sequences are SGHTA and FQGNSA. This CDR3 is CASSLVFETAYGYTF. In nucleotides, the CDR3 is TGTGCCAGCAGCTTAGTATTTGAGACAGCCTATGGCTACACCTTC. Combining the CDR3 with reference TRBV7-2 and TRBJ1-2 gives the whole variable domain GAGVSQSPSNKVTEKGKDVELRCDPISGHTALYWYRQSLGQGLEFLIYFQGNSAPDKSGLPSDRFSAERTGGSVSTLTIQRTQQEDSAVYLCASSLVFETAYGYTFGSGTRLTVV.

The gene calls are TRBV15 and TRBJ2-7; 12 nucleotides agree with TRBD1. Trimming removed 1 base from V and 7 bases from J; junction bases left unmatched: 5. Germline lookup yields CDR1 LNHNV and CDR2 YYDKDF (reference sequence). The CDR3 sequence is 15 residues long. In DNA, the CDR3 is TGTGCCACCAGCAGAGCGGGACAGGGGGCCGAAGAGCAGTACTTC. This translates into CATSRAGQGAEEQYF.

The V call is TRBV11-3, the J call TRBJ2-1; D is perhaps TRBD2 (6 bases). Trimming removed 5 bases from V and 2 bases from J, with 13 bases in between. The germline V gene encodes CDR1 SGHNT and CDR2 YENEEA. This CDR3 has 15 residues. CDR3 protein: CASSPGGGTYNEQFF. Here the CDR3 DNA reads TGTGCCAGCAGCCCAGGCGGAGGGACCTACAATGAGCAGTTCTTC.

The rearrangement links TRBV10-3 to TRBJ1-1; D might be TRBD1 (5 bases). The germline V and J ends were trimmed by 0 bases and 11 bases, with 28 bases remaining between them. The CDR3 consists of 18 residues. Looked up from germline, CDR1 is ENHRY and CDR2 is SYGVKD. The CDR3 reads CAISESSGGASGSQVAFF. The CDR3 bases are TGTGCCATCAGTGAGTCTTCGGGGGGTGCAAGCGGCAGTCAGGTGGCTTTCTTT.

This rearrangement joins TRBV9 to TRBJ2-2, with D perhaps matching TRBD2 (7 bases). Germline-derived CDR1 and CDR2 are SGDLS and YYNGEE. The CDR3 loop spans 15 amino acids. V was shortened by 7 bases and J by 5 bases, with 18 bases between the two germline ends. CDR3 residues: CASAGASQETGELFF. The CDR3 DNA follows: TGTGCCAGCGCGGGGGCTAGTCAGGAGACCGGGGAGCTGTTTTTT.

The CDR3 here is CASGGLETQYF. CDR3 coding DNA: TGTGCCAGCGGAGGCCTAGAGACCCAGTACTTC. The rearrangement joins TRBV3-1 (or the pseudogene TRBV3-2) to TRBJ2-5; D is perhaps TRBD2 (5 bases). CDR1 and CDR2 from the germline V gene are LGHDT and YNNKEL (reference sequence). Between the trimmed V and J ends, which lost 8 bases and 4 bases, there was a span of 8 bases. The CDR3 extends over 11 amino acids.

V and J are TRBV9 and TRBJ1-6, with D tentatively TRBD1 (5 bases). V gave up 2 bases and J gave up 7 bases, with 13 bases separating them. The CDR3 loop spans 15 amino acids. Germline V lookup: CDR1 SGDLS, CDR2 YYNGEE. CDR3 in DNA: TGTGCCAGCAGCGTTACGGACATTGGGAATTCACCCCTCCACTTT. This translates into CASSVTDIGNSPLHF.

This clone was found a few times. V is TRBV5-1 and J is TRBJ1-2; D unresolved. The germline V gene has CDR1 SGHRS and CDR2 YFSETQ. The germline V and J ends were trimmed by 1 base and 3 bases, with 4 bases remaining between them. This CDR3 is built from 12 residues. CDR3 sequence (DNA): TGCGCCAGCAGCTTGACAGACTATGGCTACACCTTC. Translating gives CASSLTDYGYTF.

The chain employs TRBV3-1 (or the pseudogene TRBV3-2) and TRBJ2-6; D is perhaps TRBD1 (6 bases). Germline assignment: CDR1 LGHDT and CDR2 YNNKEL (reference sequence). The V gene lost 4 bases and the J gene lost 2 bases, with 12 bases spanning the gap. This CDR3 is built from 16 residues. The CDR3 sequence: CASSPGTLPGANVLTF. DNA of the CDR3: TGTGCCAGCAGCCCTGGGACACTCCCTGGGGCCAACGTCCTGACTTTC.

The J gene is TRBJ2-5, the V gene TRBV12-3 or TRBV12-4; 8 bases are a match to TRBD2. This CDR3 is built from 12 residues. The V and J ends lost 6 bases and 4 bases, in that order; junction bases with no gene match: 1. In DNA, the CDR3 is TGTGCCAGCAGGCGGGAGGCAGAGACCCAGTACTTC. Encoded protein: CASRREAETQYF.

The V gene is TRBV16, the J gene TRBJ2-1, with a possible D match to TRBD1 (5 bases). The V end was cut by 0 bases, the J end by 0 bases, with 9 bases between. CDR1 and CDR2 (germline): KGHSY, FQNENV. The CDR3 loop spans 16 amino acids. The CDR3 protein is CASSQSGRSSYNEQFF. The CDR3 DNA reads as TGTGCCAGCAGCCAATCGGGGCGGAGCTCCTACAATGAGCAGTTCTTC.

This chain joins TRBV7-9 and TRBJ2-6; D is undetermined. V dropped 2 bases and J dropped 4 bases, with 9 bases sitting between them. The CDR3 loop spans 15 amino acids. Germline loops: CDR1 SEHNR, CDR2 FQNEAQ (reference sequence). DNA for the CDR3: TGTGCCAGCAGCTTAAGCCCTGCCGGGGCCAACGTCCTGACTTTC. This translates into CASSLSPAGANVLTF.

This clone was detected only once. The CDR3 DNA follows: TGCGCCAGCAGCTTGAATAATCCGGGAAGCAATGAGCAGTTCTTC. Its protein product is CASSLNNPGSNEQFF. This chain joins TRBV5-1 and TRBJ2-1; the D gene is possibly TRBD2 (5 bases). The germline V gene has CDR1 SGHRS and CDR2 YFSETQ. This CDR3 spans 15 amino acids. Deletions cut 1 base from V and 6 bases from J, with 14 bases between.

The chain combines TRBV11-2 with TRBJ2-7, with 9 positions matching TRBD2. Trimming took 2 bases from V and 3 from J; bases not matched to a gene: 11. The CDR3 consists of 17 residues. Germline values: CDR1 SGHAT, CDR2 FQNNGV. CDR3 protein: CASSLTTGLAGYYEQYF. The CDR3 DNA reads as TGTGCCAGCAGCTTAACAACGGGGCTAGCGGGATACTACGAGCAGTACTTC.

The chain carries TRBV18 and TRBJ2-7; 8 bases align to TRBD2. There are 14 residues in the CDR3. The V gene end was trimmed by 7 bases and the J gene end by 2 bases; junction bases not matched to a gene: 7. Germline assignment: CDR1 KGHSH and CDR2 LQKENI. The chain's CDR3 is CASFTTSAPYEQYF. CDR3 in DNA: TGTGCCAGCTTCACGACTAGCGCTCCCTACGAGCAGTACTTC. Filled out from reference TRBV18 and TRBJ2-7, the complete variable domain reads NAGVMQNPRHLVRRRGQEARLRCSPMKGHSHVYWYRQLPEEGLKFMVYLQKENIIDESGMPKERFSAEFPKEGPSILRIQQVVRGDSAAYFCASFTTSAPYEQYFGPGTRLTVT.

V usage is TRBV7-8 and J usage is TRBJ2-7; D perhaps matches TRBD2 (6 bases). The germline CDR1 and CDR2 sequences are SGHVS and FQNEAQ. V was clipped by 1 base and J by 7 bases, with 11 bases between them. The CDR3 contains 13 residues. The CDR3 DNA follows: TGTGCCAGCAGCTTAGTACTAGCAGGGGAGCAGTACTTC. The encoded protein is CASSLVLAGEQYF. The full variable domain, with the rest looked up from reference TRBV7-8 and TRBJ2-7, is GAGVSQSPRYKVAKRGQDVALRCDPISGHVSLFWYQQALGQGPEFLTYFQNEAQLDKSGLPSDRFFAERPEGSVSTLKIQRTQQEDSAVYLCASSLVLAGEQYFGPGTRLTVT.

The rearrangement uses TRBV18 and TRBJ2-1; D is possibly TRBD2 (6 bases). The V and J ends lost 3 bases and 5 bases respectively, with 11 bases between them. CDR3 length equals 14 residues. Germline V gives CDR1 KGHSH, CDR2 LQKENI. The CDR3 nucleotides are TGTGCCAGCTCACCCCCACTAGCAGACAATGAGCAGTTCTTC. The encoded protein is CASSPPLADNEQFF.

The chain couples TRBV11-2 to TRBJ2-7; TRBD2 aligns across 7 bases. This CDR3 has 15 residues. CDR1 SGHAT and CDR2 FQNNGV come from the germline V gene. With V trimmed by 5 bases and J by 3 bases, 10 bases remained unmatched. CDR3 amino acids: CASSPFSRGDYEQYF. The CDR3 DNA reads TGTGCCAGCAGCCCCTTTAGCCGGGGGGACTACGAGCAGTACTTC.